A single sample is the source of the 15 T cell receptor beta chains below, sequenced in a study of OX40 agonist ivuxolimab in advanced cancers. Receptors were amplified or captured by the immunoSEQ multiplex PCR assay. As stored in TCRdb, this immuneACCESS dataset retains in-frame rearrangements with V and J assigned. A fraction of the clones does not appear; measured against another copy, unresolved V genes explain less than half of the discrepancy, and the remainder lacks a known reason. The sample table lists 40,000 to 45,000 clones, approximately 86% of them with a count of one. About an eighth of the sample is held by the ten biggest clonotypes. Sequences were derived from CD4+ or CD8+ T cells sorted from blood, sampled in a trial of the OX40 agonist ivuxolimab. The receptors come from an adult with an advanced solid tumor such as melanoma, head and neck, liver or kidney cancer.

The rearrangement links TRBV7-7 to TRBJ2-1, with 13 bases matching TRBD2. There are 15 residues in the CDR3. Germline values: CDR1 SSHAT, CDR2 FNYEAQ (reference sequence). V lost 5 bases to trimming and J lost 9 bases; unmatched junction nucleotides: 7. The CDR3 region has the DNA TGTGCCAGCAGCCGCGGGACTAGCGGGGCGGGTGAGCAGTTCTTC. Encoded protein: CASSRGTSGAGEQFF.

The chain links TRBV4-1 to TRBJ1-1; D may be TRBD1 (5 bases). Germline V lookup: CDR1 MGHRA, CDR2 YSYEKL. There are 15 residues in the CDR3. V was pared by 2 bases and J by 1 base, with 11 bases between. The CDR3 DNA follows: TGCGCCAGCAGCCAACTGACAGCAGCGAACACTGAAGCTTTCTTT. It specifies CASSQLTAANTEAFF.

The rearrangement joins TRBV7-6 to TRBJ2-3, with D possibly TRBD2 on 5 matching bases. The CDR3 has 15 amino acids. The V and J ends lost 1 base and 0 bases respectively, with 8 bases between them. CDR1 is SGHVS, CDR2 FNYEAQ, per germline. Here the CDR3 reads CASSLVALSTDTQYF. The CDR3, as DNA: TGTGCCAGCAGCTTAGTAGCGTTGAGCACAGATACGCAGTATTTT.

The V gene is TRBV19, the J gene TRBJ1-2, with no clear D. Per germline, CDR1 LNHDA and CDR2 SQIVND (reference sequence). The CDR3 has 16 residues. Trimming left V 0 bases short and J 0 bases short, with 11 bases between. This CDR3 reads CASSIDQQSPNYGYTF. In DNA, the CDR3 is TGTGCCAGTAGTATAGATCAACAGAGTCCTAACTATGGCTACACCTTC.

The genes are TRBV25-1 and TRBJ2-1; 12 nucleotides match TRBD2. The CDR3 covers 14 residues. The ends lost 6 bases at V and 5 bases at J; junction bases unmatched: 2. Germline V gene sequence: CDR1 MGHDK, CDR2 SYGVNS. This CDR3 reads CASRRLAGDNEQFF. In nucleotides, the CDR3 is TGTGCCAGCAGGAGACTAGCGGGAGACAATGAGCAGTTCTTC.

The chain links TRBV30 to TRBJ1-1; 7 bases map to TRBD1. The V and J ends lost 3 bases and 0 bases, in that order; junction bases with no gene match: 7. Germline CDR1 GTSNPN, CDR2 SVGIG (reference sequence). There are 15 residues in the CDR3. CDR3 in amino acids: CAWSGTDLMNTEAFF. The CDR3 DNA follows: TGTGCCTGGAGCGGGACAGATTTGATGAACACTGAAGCTTTCTTT. Full variable domain (remainder filled in from reference TRBV30 and TRBJ1-1): SQTIHQWPATLVQPVGSPLSLECTVEGTSNPNLYWYRQAAGRGLQLLFYSVGIGQISSEVPQNLSASRPQDRQFILSSKKLLLSDSGFYLCAWSGTDLMNTEAFFGQGTRLTVV.

The V and J genes are TRBV11-2 and TRBJ1-5; a weak D match, TRBD1 (6 bases). Trimming pared 5 bases from V and 4 bases from J, leaving 12 bases between. The CDR3 loop spans 14 amino acids. CDR1 and CDR2 (germline): SGHAT, FQNNGV. CDR3 sequence: CASSVDRINQPQHF. The CDR3 DNA reads as TGTGCCAGCAGCGTCGACAGGATAAATCAGCCCCAGCATTTT. Based on the CDR3 plus reference TRBV11-2 and TRBJ1-5, the full variable domain is EAGVAQSPRYKIIEKRQSVAFWCNPISGHATLYWYQQILGQGPKLLIQFQNNGVVDDSQLPKDRFSAERLKGVDSTLKIQPAKLEDSAVYLCASSVDRINQPQHFGDGTRLSIL.

The V gene is TRBV13, the J gene TRBJ2-7; 9 bases align to TRBD1. CDR1 is PRHDT, CDR2 FYEKMQ, per germline (reference sequence). V gave up 7 bases and J gave up 5 bases; unmatched junction bases: 3. CDR3 size: 12 residues. The CDR3 region has the DNA TGTGCCAGCAACAGACAGGGGGACGAGCAGTACTTC. Its protein product is CASNRQGDEQYF.

The chain is built from TRBV7-2 and TRBJ2-1; either TRBD1 or TRBD2 may supply D (5 bases each). This CDR3 has 16 residues. CDR1 SGHTA and CDR2 FQGNSA come from the germline V gene. Trimming stripped 3 bases from V and 3 bases from J, with 15 bases between. DNA of the CDR3: TGTGCCAGCAGCTTGGGGAGAGGGGCTTACTACAATGAGCAGTTCTTC. The encoded protein is CASSLGRGAYYNEQFF.

The V call is TRBV9, the J call TRBJ2-7, with 8 bases lining up with TRBD1. CDR3 length equals 14 residues. Germline V gene sequence: CDR1 SGDLS, CDR2 YYNGEE. The V segment lost 4 bases and the J segment 3 bases; nucleotides outside the gene matches: 6. The CDR3 reads CASSQDRASYEQYF. CDR3 bases: TGTGCCAGCAGCCAGGACAGGGCCAGCTACGAGCAGTACTTC.

The chain recombines TRBV7-6 with TRBJ2-7; the match to TRBD2 covers 12 bases. Germline values: CDR1 SGHVS, CDR2 FNYEAQ. CDR3 length: 15 amino acids. V lost 5 bases and J lost 3; bases outside the gene matches: 5. The chain's CDR3 is CASSRGLAGSYEQYF. The CDR3 nucleotides are TGTGCCAGCAGCCGGGGACTAGCGGGCAGCTACGAGCAGTACTTC. Complete variable domain (other parts from reference TRBV7-6 and TRBJ2-7): GAGVSQSPRYKVTKRGQDVALRCDPISGHVSLYWYRQALGQGPEFLTYFNYEAQQDKSGLPNDRFSAERPEGSISTLTIQRTEQRDSAMYRCASSRGLAGSYEQYFGPGTRLTVT.

There are a few counts of this clone. The chain carries TRBV7-6 and TRBJ2-5; TRBD1 is a possible D gene (5 bases). The CDR3 extends over 17 amino acids. Germline CDR1 and CDR2: SGHVS and FNYEAQ. Trimming stripped 5 bases from V and 2 bases from J, with 21 bases between. The CDR3 region has the DNA TGTGCCAGCAGCGCGCAGGGTGGAACCGTAAAACAAGAGACCCAGTACTTC. This encodes CASSAQGGTVKQETQYF.

The J gene is TRBJ2-7, the V gene TRBV6-5; 7 nucleotides match TRBD1. With V trimmed by 4 bases and J by 3 bases, 0 bases remained unmatched. There are 12 residues in the CDR3. The germline gives CDR1 MNHEY, CDR2 SVGAGI. CDR3 region: CASSWDSYEQYF. DNA for the CDR3: TGTGCCAGCAGTTGGGACAGCTACGAGCAGTACTTC.

The rearrangement uses TRBV29-1 and TRBJ2-7, with a possible D match to TRBD2 (6 bases). Trimming took 7 bases from V and 4 from J, leaving 11 bases between them. This CDR3 is built from 11 residues. Germline values: CDR1 SQVTM, CDR2 ANQGSEA. The CDR3 coding sequence is TGCAGCGGAGGGAGGCGATACGAGCAGTACTTC. Translated, it gives CSGGRRYEQYF.

The CDR3 nucleotides are TGTGCCAGCAGCTTTAACCCAGAGTGGCAGTATTTT. It yields the protein CASSFNPEWQYF. The chain links TRBV11-2 to TRBJ2-3, with no clear D. V was trimmed by 3 bases and J by 11 bases, leaving 12 bases between them. Germline V lookup: CDR1 SGHAT, CDR2 FQNNGV. The CDR3 loop spans 12 amino acids.